This TCR beta chain was captured by sequencing in a study of beta chain features in type 1 diabetes. The study, taken as a whole, reports: Among all four CD4+ subsets, Type 1 diabetes patients had TCRB CDR3s that were moderately but significantly shorter.

Since all of the isolated RNA was reverse transcribed, expressed TCRB transcripts were what got sequenced. Libraries were prepared by immunoSEQ multiplex PCR; TCRdb keeps only in-frame clonotypes and omits some of them. The table has approximately 60,000 clones, 40% to 65% seen once. Between the trimmed V and J ends, which lost 8 bases and 4 bases, there was a span of 13 bases. This CDR3 comprises 12 residues. Germline CDR1 GTSNPN, CDR2 SVGIG (reference sequence). Remarks on this clone: Its antigen remains unknown.

The TCR was taken from a woman aged 40 to 50 with type 1 diabetes. The chain combines TRBV30 with TRBJ2-3; D perhaps matches TRBD2 (5 bases). The sequenced sample was Tregs from blood. CDR3 region: CAARRSADTQYF. CDR3 nucleotides: TGTGCCGCCCGTCGTAGCGCAGATACGCAGTATTTT.